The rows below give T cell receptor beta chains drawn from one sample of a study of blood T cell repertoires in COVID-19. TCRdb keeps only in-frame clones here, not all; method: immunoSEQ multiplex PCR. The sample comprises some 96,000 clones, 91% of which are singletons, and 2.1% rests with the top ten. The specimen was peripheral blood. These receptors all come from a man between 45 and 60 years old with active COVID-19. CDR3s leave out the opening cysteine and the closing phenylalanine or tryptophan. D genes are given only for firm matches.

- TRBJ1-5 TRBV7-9 ASSLVVGGANQPQH
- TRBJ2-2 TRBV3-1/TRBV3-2 ASSQGSLVNTGELF
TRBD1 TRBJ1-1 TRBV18 ASSPRTGNTEAF
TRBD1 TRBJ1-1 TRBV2 ASSQGQFSMLNTEAF
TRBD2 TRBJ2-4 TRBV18 ASSPFPKAGMLAKNIQY
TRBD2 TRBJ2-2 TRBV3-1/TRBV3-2 ASSQPGLNTGELF
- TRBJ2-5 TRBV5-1 ASSLGAGHQETQY
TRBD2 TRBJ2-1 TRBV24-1 ATSDSGLAEPLAYNEQF
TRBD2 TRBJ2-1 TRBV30 AWSQGEGLGNEQF
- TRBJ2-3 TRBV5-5 ASSPVRDTQTDTQY
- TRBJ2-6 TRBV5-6 ASHLRSGANVLT
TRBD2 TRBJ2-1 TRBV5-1 ASRSAAGESSYNEQF
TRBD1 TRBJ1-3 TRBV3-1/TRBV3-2 ASSQRSGDRALFSGNTIY
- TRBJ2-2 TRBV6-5 ASSYRSTGELF
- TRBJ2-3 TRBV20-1 SARFADTQY
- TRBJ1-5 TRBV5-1 ASSLGRDKKDQPQH
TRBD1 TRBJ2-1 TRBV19 ASSIGGRGNEQF
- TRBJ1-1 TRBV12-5 ASGLGGGATEAF
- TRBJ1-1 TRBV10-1 ASSQGTLPEAF
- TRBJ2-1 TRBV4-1 ASSQDGASYNEQF
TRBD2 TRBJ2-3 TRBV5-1 ASSLTPRAGGTDTQY